This T cell receptor beta chain was captured in a study of Ad26.COV2.S vaccination and SARS-CoV-2 variants. About the research overall: Of the COV1001 trial arms, the Ad26.COV2.S arm included the donor. Study observations and caveats: The breadth of spike-specific CD8+ and CD4+ T cell responses after vaccination was reportedly substantial.

V dropped 1 base and J dropped 0 bases, with 10 bases sitting between them. The CDR3 totals 16 residues. CDR1 and CDR2 (germline): LGHDT, YNNKEL (reference sequence). The repertoire was sequenced with immunoSEQ multiplex PCR; TCRdb's copy has only in-frame clones and lacks some. The sample contains 300,000 to 350,000 clones, roughly 84% of which appear only once. Treatment meaning: around 19 received Ad26.COV2.S at low or high dose, single or two shots; about 5 received placebo; per-sample allocation not given. The investigators took samples on day 63 after the first vaccine or placebo injection. Concerning this clone: Its matching antigen is unknown.

This clonotype was obtained from a person aged 18-60 years who received the Ad26.COV2.S COVID-19 vaccine or a placebo. The rearrangement links TRBV3-1 (or the pseudogene TRBV3-2) to TRBJ1-3; D unclear. The starting material was peripheral blood, obtained in a trial of Ad26.COV2.S vaccine versus placebo. CDR3 region: CASSQGVRHSGNTIYF. In DNA, the CDR3 is TGTGCCAGCAGCCAAGGGGTCAGGCACTCTGGAAACACCATATATTTT.